This TCR beta chain came from a study of cytomegalovirus exposure and HLA in healthy donors. Study-wide results and limits: In a later analysis, parvovirus B19, influenza, CMV and Epstein-Barr virus appeared linked to several top co-occurrence clusters.

This clone was detected a few times. What it binds is unknown. With 60 Vbeta and 13 Jbeta primers, the PCR was carried out. TCRdb's table, derived via immunoSEQ multiplex PCR, lists solely in-frame clones and lacks some. Of about 82,000 clones in the sample, 84% are singletons; the top ten hold 18%. The source material was PBMCs. The sequence came from a man between 65 and 85 years old in good health and CMV-seropositive.

This chain's CDR3 is CASSLFSNTDTQYF. As DNA, the CDR3 is TGTGCCAGCAGCTTGTTTTCAAACACAGATACGCAGTATTTT. V usage is TRBV5-4 and J usage is TRBJ2-3; no clear D. V lost 1 base, J lost 2 bases, and 8 bases lay in between. The CDR3 contains 14 residues. CDR1 SGHNT and CDR2 YYREEE come from the germline V gene (reference sequence).